These T cell receptor beta chains were read from a single sample in a study of control samples from healthy donors and cancer patients. Produced via immunoSEQ multiplex PCR; TCRdb's table is partial and in-frame only. This table holds roughly 20,000 clones, 82% found once. Sample: PBMCs. The receptors derive from an elderly man with head and neck cancer. CDR3s include the opening cysteine and the closing phenylalanine or tryptophan. The D gene is left open where the match is weak. Rows give clone size only sometimes, using once, few, many, or a class for an expanded clone.

TRBV2	TRBJ2-5	.	13	.	TGTGCCAGCAGTTGGACGGGGGAGGAGACCCAGTACTTC	CASSWTGEETQYF
TRBV5-6	TRBJ1-2	.	15	.	TGTGCCAGCAGCTTGAACAGGGCGAGGATGGATGGCTACACCTTC	CASSLNRARMDGYTF
TRBV5-6	TRBJ2-2	.	16	TRBD1	TGTGCCAGCAGAAACCGGGACAGAAGTGGCACCGGGGAGCTGTTTTTT	CASRNRDRSGTGELFF
TRBV6-4	TRBJ2-2	.	16	TRBD2	TGTGCCAGCAGTGACTCGGGACTACCCAAGGCCGGGGAGCTGTTTTTT	CASSDSGLPKAGELFF
TRBV14	TRBJ2-6	.	16	.	TGTGCCAGCAGCCAAGGGGGTAGCTCTGGGGCCAACGTCCTGACTTTC	CASSQGGSSGANVLTF
TRBV7-3	TRBJ1-1	.	14	.	TGTGCCAGCAGCTTAACGTACGGGGCCACTGAAGCTTTCTTT	CASSLTYGATEAFF
TRBV7-2	TRBJ2-7	.	13	.	TGTGCCAGCAGCAAGGACGGACCCTACGAGCAGTACTTC	CASSKDGPYEQYF
TRBV2	TRBJ2-5	.	12	.	TGTGCCAGCAGTGACAATGGGAAGACCCAGTACTTC	CASSDNGKTQYF
TRBV6-5	TRBJ1-6	few	15	.	TGTGCCAGCAGTTACTCGACAGGCTCCTTTTCACCCCTCCACTTT	CASSYSTGSFSPLHF
TRBV4-2	TRBJ2-5	.	16	.	TGTGCCAGCAGCCAAGCACAGGGACCATTTCAAGAGACCCAGTACTTC	CASSQAQGPFQETQYF
TRBV3-1/TRBV3-2	TRBJ1-6	.	15	.	TGTGCCAGCAGCCAAGTGATGTGGGGGAAATCACCCCTCCACTTT	CASSQVMWGKSPLHF
TRBV2	TRBJ1-1	.	12	.	TGTGCCAGCAGAGGTAGCAACACTGAAGCTTTCTTT	CASRGSNTEAFF
TRBV6-1	TRBJ2-1	.	17	.	TGTGCCAGCAGTGATTTGTGGGGCGAAAGCCTTTACAATGAGCAGTTCTTC	CASSDLWGESLYNEQFF
TRBV13	TRBJ1-2	few	16	.	TGTGCCAGCAGTCCAAGTAGTCCGGGGGCTTCCTATGGCTACACCTTC	CASSPSSPGASYGYTF
TRBV28	TRBJ2-5	.	13	.	TGTGCCAGCAGTTTTTACGTGGGGGAGACCCAGTACTTC	CASSFYVGETQYF
TRBV6-6	TRBJ2-6	.	18	TRBD1	TGTGCCAGCAGTCCTCCGGGGACAGGGGTTACTGGGGCCAACGTCCTGACTTTC	CASSPPGTGVTGANVLTF
TRBV7-3	TRBJ2-1	.	13	.	TGTGCCAGCAGCCTGTACTTTTACAATGAGCAGTTCTTC	CASSLYFYNEQFF
TRBV7-9	TRBJ1-2	.	13	.	TGTGCCAGCAGCTTAGAAGGGGGGGGTGGCTACACCTTC	CASSLEGGGGYTF
TRBV5-4	TRBJ2-3	.	14	TRBD2	TGTGCCAGCAGCTGGACTAGCGGCACAGATACGCAGTATTTT	CASSWTSGTDTQYF
TRBV7-2	TRBJ2-1	.	16	TRBD2	TGTGCCAGCAGCTTACTTAGCGGGGACGCCTACAATGAGCAGTTCTTC	CASSLLSGDAYNEQFF
TRBV11-2	TRBJ2-3	.	15	.	TGTGCCAGCAGCCTTTTTGGGGTTAACACAGATACGCAGTATTTT	CASSLFGVNTDTQYF
TRBV5-4	TRBJ2-2	.	14	TRBD2	TGTGCCAGCAGCGGGGGAGGGGAGGCCGGGGAGCTGTTTTTT	CASSGGGEAGELFF
TRBV7-9	TRBJ2-5	.	15	TRBD1	TGTGCCAGCAGCCTTGGACAGGGGGCAGGAGGGACCCAGTACTTC	CASSLGQGAGGTQYF
TRBV7-8	TRBJ1-3	few	16	TRBD1	TGTGCCAGCAGCTTAATGGGACAGAGCTCTGGAAACACCATATATTTT	CASSLMGQSSGNTIYF
TRBV9	TRBJ2-7	.	14	.	TGTGCCAGCAGCCCCCGACTATACTCCTACGAGCAGTACTTC	CASSPRLYSYEQYF
TRBV6-6	TRBJ2-5	.	12	.	TGTGCCAGCAGATCGGTAGAGGCGACCCAGTACTTC	CASRSVEATQYF
TRBV11-3	TRBJ2-3	.	18	TRBD1	TGTGCCAGCAGCTTAGATGGGCGGACAGGGCGCCGCGCAGATACGCAGTATTTT	CASSLDGRTGRRADTQYF
TRBV6-2/TRBV6-3	TRBJ2-1	.	17	TRBD2	TGTGCCAGCAGTTACTCGCCCAATAGCGGGATCTACAATGAGCAGTTCTTC	CASSYSPNSGIYNEQFF
TRBV7-2	TRBJ1-1	.	12	.	TGTGCCAGCAGCTTGGTAGGAGTTGAAGCTTTCTTT	CASSLVGVEAFF
TRBV5-4	TRBJ1-2	.	14	TRBD1	TGTGCCAGCAGCTCGACAGGGAGGGACTATGGCTACACCTTC	CASSSTGRDYGYTF
TRBV9	TRBJ2-5	.	14	.	TGTGCCAGCAGCGTAGGAGGGACCCTAGAGACCCAGTACTTC	CASSVGGTLETQYF
TRBV9	TRBJ2-5	.	15	TRBD2	TGTGCCAGCAGCCTCGGGACTAGCGATGGGGAGACCCAGTACTTC	CASSLGTSDGETQYF
TRBV7-3	TRBJ2-7	few	15	TRBD2	TGTGCCAGCAGCCCCACCGGGACTAGCGGCTACGAGCAGTACTTC	CASSPTGTSGYEQYF
TRBV9	TRBJ1-3	.	13	.	TGTGCCAGCAGCGTAGGAGGGGGAAACACCATATATTTT	CASSVGGGNTIYF
TRBV2	TRBJ2-3	.	15	TRBD1	TGTGCCAGCAGCGGACAGGGAGTAGCGACAGATACGCAGTATTTT	CASSGQGVATDTQYF
TRBV2	TRBJ2-3	.	16	TRBD1	TGTGCCAGCAGTATGGACAGGATAACTAGCACAGATACGCAGTATTTT	CASSMDRITSTDTQYF
TRBV13	TRBJ2-7	.	17	TRBD2	TGTGCCAGCAGCTTAGGTCAAGGGGTAGCGGGTTCCTACGAGCAGTACTTC	CASSLGQGVAGSYEQYF
TRBV6-1	TRBJ1-5	.	12	.	TGTGCCAGCAGTGAAAGGAATCAGCCCCAGCATTTT	CASSERNQPQHF
TRBV27	TRBJ1-2	.	15	TRBD1	TGTGCCAGCAGTTCGCCGGGACAGAGTAACTATGGCTACACCTTC	CASSSPGQSNYGYTF
TRBV5-1	TRBJ2-7	.	15	TRBD2	TGCGCCAGCAGCTTGGGACTAGCGGGGGGCGACGAGCAGTACTTC	CASSLGLAGGDEQYF
TRBV7-2	TRBJ2-1	.	14	TRBD1	TGTGCCAGCAGCACACAGACAGGGAGCGGTGAGCAGTTCTTC	CASSTQTGSGEQFF
TRBV2	TRBJ2-3	.	14	.	TGTGCCGGTCGGACAGATCCTAGCACAGATACGCAGTATTTT	CAGRTDPSTDTQYF
TRBV7-6	TRBJ2-1	.	15	.	TGTGCCAGCAGCCCAAATTGGGACTCCAACAATGAGCAGTTCTTC	CASSPNWDSNNEQFF
TRBV4-1	TRBJ1-1	.	14	.	TGCGCCAGCAGCCAAGAGGGGGGGGGCACTGAAGCTTTCTTT	CASSQEGGGTEAFF
TRBV5-4	TRBJ2-7	few	15	TRBD1	TGTGCCAGCAGCTTGGACAGGGGGGCATTGAGAGAGCAGTACTTC	CASSLDRGALREQYF
TRBV2	TRBJ1-2	.	14	.	TGTGCCAGCAGTGTCGTAGGGTGGAGCTATGGCTACACCTTC	CASSVVGWSYGYTF
TRBV12-3/TRBV12-4	TRBJ2-7	.	13	.	TGTGCCAGCAGTACTCAGACCCGGCTCGAGCAGTACTTC	CASSTQTRLEQYF